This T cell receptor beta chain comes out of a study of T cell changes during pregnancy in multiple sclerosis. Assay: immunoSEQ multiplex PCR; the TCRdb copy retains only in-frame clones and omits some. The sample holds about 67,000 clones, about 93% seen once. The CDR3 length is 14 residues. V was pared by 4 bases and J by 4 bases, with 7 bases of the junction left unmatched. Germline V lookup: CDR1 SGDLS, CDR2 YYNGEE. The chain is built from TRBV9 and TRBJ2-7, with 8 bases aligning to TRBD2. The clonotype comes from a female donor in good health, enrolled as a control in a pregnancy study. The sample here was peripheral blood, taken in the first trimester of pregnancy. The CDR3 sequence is CASSPPSGRYEQYF. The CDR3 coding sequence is TGTGCCAGCAGCCCACCCAGCGGGAGATACGAGCAGTACTTC.